This TCR beta chain came from a study of blood T cell repertoires in COVID-19. Study-level information: The United States, Italy and Spain were the sources of the acute and convalescent COVID-19 samples. T cells, B-cell-depleted T cells, or PBMCs supplied cDNA or gDNA.

A few counts support this clone. The CDR3 has 15 residues. In germline, CDR1 is MNHEY, CDR2 SVGAGI. V gave up 2 bases and J gave up 7 bases, with 17 bases separating them. Methods used by the authors: Amplification of reference gene primers provided the estimated nucleated cell counts. Clones were sequenced by immunoSEQ multiplex PCR, and TCRdb holds only the in-frame ones, with some missing. The V and J calls and the clone size are those of that table, but D and trimming were determined from the DNA. The sample lists over 120,000 clones; around 72% were seen once. This clonotype originated in a woman in her sixties with acute or convalescent COVID-19. This chain connects TRBV6-5 to TRBJ1-2; the D gene is possibly TRBD1 (5 bases). The source material was peripheral blood. The CDR3 reads CASSYETDSPGGYTF. The CDR3 DNA reads TGTGCCAGCAGTTACGAAACAGACAGTCCCGGTGGCTACACCTTC.